These 30 T cell receptor beta chains were sequenced from one sample in a study of cytomegalovirus exposure and HLA in healthy donors. PCR employed 60 Vbeta and 13 Jbeta primers. Profiled with immunoSEQ multiplex PCR; TCRdb holds only in-frame clones, not every one. Seen here are around 200,000 clones, about four fifths observed once, and the top ten hold around 9.6%. The sequencing input was PBMCs. These receptors all come from a woman aged 50 to 60 in good health and CMV-seropositive.

This sequence joins TRBV27 and TRBJ1-1; D gene uncertain. Trimming took off 6 bases at V and 1 base at J, with 15 bases between the two ends. Germline V lookup: CDR1 MNHEY, CDR2 SMNVEV (reference sequence). The CDR3 covers 15 residues. CDR3 sequence reads: CASSAIRGGNTEAFF. CDR3 DNA sequence: TGTGCCAGCAGCGCGATTCGGGGAGGGAACACTGAAGCTTTCTTT.

The J gene is TRBJ2-7, the V gene TRBV5-6, with TRBD1 identical over 7 bases. With V trimmed by 5 bases and J by 4 bases, 9 bases remained unmatched. This CDR3 has 14 amino acids. Germline CDR1 and CDR2: SGHDT and YYEEEE. CDR3 sequence: CASRETGNQYEQYF. CDR3 nucleotides: TGTGCCAGCAGAGAGACAGGGAATCAGTACGAGCAGTACTTC. Complete variable domain (other parts from reference TRBV5-6 and TRBJ2-7): DAGVTQSPTHLIKTRGQQVTLRCSPKSGHDTVSWYQQALGQGPQFIFQYYEEEERQRGNFPDRFSGHQFPNYSSELNVNALLLGDSALYLCASRETGNQYEQYFGPGTRLTVT.

The V gene is TRBV4-2, the J gene TRBJ2-7; TRBD2 might be the D (6 bases). V lost 1 base, J lost 9 bases, and 13 bases lay in between. The germline CDR1 and CDR2 sequences are LGHNA and YNFKEQ. The CDR3 has 13 residues. CDR3 bases: TGTGCCAGCAGCCAAGGGGAGGCGTTCGGGCAGTACTTC. As protein: CASSQGEAFGQYF.

The rearrangement uses TRBV25-1 and TRBJ2-5, with D perhaps TRBD1 (6 bases). Germline V gene lookup returns CDR1 MGHDK and CDR2 SYGVNS. V gave up 3 bases and J gave up 0 bases, with 14 bases separating them. The CDR3 extends over 16 amino acids. The CDR3 sequence: CASSDSRQGYQETQYF. CDR3 nucleotide sequence: TGTGCCAGCAGTGACAGCCGTCAGGGGTACCAAGAGACCCAGTACTTC.

The gene calls are TRBV14 and TRBJ1-6; the match to TRBD1 covers 10 bases. This CDR3 region has 15 residues. Germline V gene lookup returns CDR1 SGHDN and CDR2 FVKESK. V was clipped by 5 bases and J by 7 bases; unmatched bases: 5. CDR3 nucleotides: TGTGCCAGCAGCGGACAGGGGGGGACAAATTCACCCCTCCACTTT. Translating it yields CASSGQGGTNSPLHF.

The V call is TRBV5-5, the J call TRBJ2-5; D is ambiguous. V was clipped by 0 bases and J by 5 bases, with 20 bases between them. The CDR3 has 17 amino acids. The germline V gene has CDR1 SGHKS and CDR2 YYEKEE (reference sequence). CDR3: CASSLALMMRLRETQYF. The DNA of the CDR3 is TGTGCCAGCAGCTTGGCCCTTATGATGAGGCTCCGGGAGACCCAGTACTTC.

The chain links TRBV28 to TRBJ1-2; 8 positions agree with TRBD1. Germline assignment: CDR1 MDHEN and CDR2 SYDVKM. This CDR3 region has 12 residues. The V gene end was trimmed by 6 bases and the J gene end by 7 bases; junction bases not matched to a gene: 4. The CDR3 sequence is CASSLTGVGYTF. CDR3 nucleotide sequence: TGTGCCAGCAGCTTGACAGGGGTTGGCTACACCTTC.

This clone was seen only a few times. The chain carries TRBV19 and TRBJ1-2; 12 positions match TRBD1. CDR3 length: 16 amino acids. With V trimmed by 7 bases and J by 4 bases, 10 bases remained unmatched. Per germline, CDR1 LNHDA and CDR2 SQIVND (reference sequence). CDR3 coding DNA: TGTGCCAGTAAAACCGGGACAGGGGGCGCCGGCTATGGCTACACCTTC. It codes for CASKTGTGGAGYGYTF. The whole variable domain, remainder taken from reference TRBV19 and TRBJ1-2, is DGGITQSPKYLFRKEGQNVTLSCEQNLNHDAMYWYRQDPGQGLRLIYYSQIVNDFQKGDIAEGYSVSREKKESFPLTVTSAQKNPTAFYLCASKTGTGGAGYGYTFGSGTRLTVV.

The CDR3 DNA reads as TGTGCCAGCAGCCCGTCCCGGACAGCTGAAAAACTGTTTTTT. Amino acid sequence: CASSPSRTAEKLFF. The V call is TRBV7-7, the J call TRBJ1-4; tentative D call: TRBD1 (6 bases). This CDR3 comprises 14 residues. Germline CDR1 reads SSHAT; CDR2 reads FNYEAQ (reference sequence). The V and J ends lost 5 bases and 7 bases respectively, with 14 bases between them. Complete variable domain (other parts from reference TRBV7-7 and TRBJ1-4): GAGVSQSPRYKVTKRGQDVTLRCDPISSHATLYWYQQALGQGPEFLTYFNYEAQPDKSGLPSDRFSAERPEGSISTLTIQRTEQRDSAMYRCASSPSRTAEKLFFGSGTQLSVL.

The chain joins TRBV6-6 to TRBJ1-4, with D unresolved. CDR1 is MNHNY, CDR2 SVGAGI, per germline (reference sequence). Trimming took 8 bases from V and 4 from J, leaving 11 bases between them. The CDR3 has 13 residues. CDR3 amino acids: CASGQQLNEKLFF. CDR3 in DNA: TGTGCCAGCGGGCAACAGCTTAATGAAAAACTGTTTTTT.

The chain joins TRBV7-9 to TRBJ2-5; weak D call: TRBD1 (6 bases). V was cut by 3 bases and J by 2 bases, with 10 bases left in between. This CDR3 has 14 amino acids. In germline, CDR1 is SEHNR, CDR2 FQNEAQ (reference sequence). This chain's CDR3 is CASSLRGLQETQYF. In DNA form, the CDR3 reads TGTGCCAGCAGCTTGAGGGGGTTACAAGAGACCCAGTACTTC.

This sequence joins TRBV19 and TRBJ2-6; tentative D call: TRBD1 (5 bases). Germline assignment: CDR1 LNHDA and CDR2 SQIVND (reference sequence). This CDR3 has 16 amino acids. The germline V and J ends were trimmed by 4 bases and 4 bases, with 14 bases remaining between them. In nucleotides, the CDR3 is TGTGCCAGTAGTAAGGGGTCTCAGGCAGGGGCCAACGTCCTGACTTTC. Translating it yields CASSKGSQAGANVLTF.

The rearrangement uses TRBV27 and TRBJ2-7; TRBD1 aligns across 9 bases. Germline CDR1 MNHEY, CDR2 SMNVEV (reference sequence). There are 15 residues in the CDR3. V trimming: 4 bases; J trimming: 5 bases; junction bases outside the gene matches: 9. The CDR3 coding sequence is TGTGCCAGCAGTTCGTTCGGGACAGGGAGGGACGAGCAGTACTTC. It yields the protein CASSSFGTGRDEQYF.

In its sample, this clone was seen once. The rearrangement uses TRBV28 and TRBJ1-2; TRBD1 matches 9 bases. Germline V lookup: CDR1 MDHEN, CDR2 SYDVKM. The V gene end was trimmed by 6 bases and the J gene end by 4 bases; junction bases not matched to a gene: 12. This CDR3 has 16 residues. In DNA, the CDR3 is TGTGCCAGCAGCGAAGAGTCGGGACAGGGTTTCTATGGCTACACCTTC. Protein: CASSEESGQGFYGYTF.

The genes are TRBV6-5 and TRBJ1-2; D remains unclear. With 5 bases removed from V and 2 bases from J, the gap between germline ends came to 12 bases. Looked up from germline, CDR1 is MNHEY and CDR2 is SVGAGI. CDR3 length: 14 amino acids. This CDR3 reads CASSPGEANYGYTF. CDR3 DNA sequence: TGTGCCAGCAGTCCGGGTGAGGCCAACTATGGCTACACCTTC.

This clone showed up just a few times. The chain is built from TRBV7-2 and TRBJ2-5, with D unresolved. CDR1 SGHTA and CDR2 FQGNSA come from the germline V gene. Trimming removed 1 base from V and 1 base from J, with 7 bases in between. CDR3 length: 14 residues. The CDR3 coding sequence is TGTGCCAGCAGCTTAGATTATTTCCAAGAGACCCAGTACTTC. Encoded protein: CASSLDYFQETQYF.

CDR3 protein: CASSYDGTGRNEKLFF. CDR3 coding DNA: TGCGCCAGCAGCTACGACGGGACAGGCAGAAATGAAAAACTGTTTTTT. The V call is TRBV5-1, the J call TRBJ1-4; 8 bases are shared with TRBD1. Losses at the gene ends were 3 bases for V and 5 bases for J; bases not matched to a gene: 9. The CDR3 runs 16 residues. Germline CDR1 reads SGHRS; CDR2 reads YFSETQ.

The chain has TRBV14 and TRBJ1-1; D gene uncertain. Germline loops: CDR1 SGHDN, CDR2 FVKESK. The CDR3 is 15 amino acids. V lost 3 bases and J 4 bases, leaving 15 bases between the germline ends. The CDR3 region is CASSHIQPRGTEAFF. CDR3 coding DNA: TGTGCCAGCAGCCATATACAGCCTCGGGGCACTGAAGCTTTCTTT.

This chain connects TRBV4-1 to TRBJ1-2; D gene unclear. CDR1 is MGHRA, CDR2 YSYEKL, per germline. The CDR3 is 16 residues long. With 0 bases removed from V and 4 bases from J, the gap between germline ends came to 15 bases. CDR3 loop: CASSQEARRRSYGYTF. CDR3 sequence (DNA): TGCGCCAGCAGCCAAGAAGCCCGGAGACGGTCCTATGGCTACACCTTC.

This rearrangement joins TRBV10-3 to TRBJ1-2; weak D call: TRBD1 (5 bases). V shed 4 bases and J shed 4 bases, with 16 bases lying between them. CDR3 length equals 15 residues. Germline V gives CDR1 ENHRY, CDR2 SYGVKD. CDR3 amino acids: CAISVGPRDGYGYTF. The CDR3 nucleotides read TGTGCCATCAGTGTTGGTCCCAGGGATGGCTATGGCTACACCTTC.

This rearrangement joins TRBV7-2 to TRBJ2-7; 12 nucleotides agree with TRBD2. This CDR3 is built from 15 residues. Per germline, CDR1 SGHTA and CDR2 FQGNSA. V shed 5 bases and J 2 bases; nucleotides not matched to a gene: 4. CDR3 in amino acids: CASSRTSGATYEQYF. In nucleotides, the CDR3 is TGTGCCAGCAGCCGGACTAGCGGGGCGACCTACGAGCAGTACTTC.

The rearrangement uses TRBV18 and TRBJ1-2, with D maybe TRBD1 (6 bases). Trimming removed 2 bases at V and 4 bases at J, with 11 bases between. CDR1 is KGHSH and CDR2 is LQKENI in the germline V gene. This CDR3 contains 14 residues. The CDR3 DNA reads as TGTGCCAGCTCACCAGGACAGTCGGCCTATGGCTACACCTTC. Protein: CASSPGQSAYGYTF.

The rearrangement uses TRBV6-1 and TRBJ1-5; D possibly corresponds to TRBD1 (6 bases). This CDR3 has 16 amino acids. Deletions cut 1 base from V and 4 bases from J, with 14 bases between. CDR1 is MNHNS and CDR2 is SASEGT in the germline V gene. The CDR3 nucleotides are TGTGCCAGCAGTGAAGTATCAGGGGCTGGTAATCAGCCCCAGCATTTT. It translates to CASSEVSGAGNQPQHF.

This sequence joins TRBV5-6 and TRBJ2-2; 7 bases line up with TRBD1. CDR1 and CDR2 (germline): SGHDT, YYEEEE. This CDR3 is built from 16 residues. The V and J ends lost 7 bases and 0 bases, in that order; junction bases with no gene match: 9. As DNA, the CDR3 is TGTGCCAGCGGATTAGCCGGGACAGCGAACACCGGGGAGCTGTTTTTT. It codes for CASGLAGTANTGELFF.

The chain carries TRBV18 and TRBJ2-3; 8 bases align to TRBD1. V shed 6 bases and J 2 bases; nucleotides not matched to a gene: 7. Germline V gene lookup returns CDR1 KGHSH and CDR2 LQKENI. The CDR3 loop spans 15 amino acids. CDR3: CASSPQGQATDTQYF. The CDR3, as DNA: TGTGCCAGCTCCCCTCAGGGACAGGCCACAGATACGCAGTATTTT.

This chain links TRBV2 with TRBJ2-7; possibly TRBD1 for D (5 bases). V lost 6 bases to trimming and J lost 0 bases, with 21 bases between them. The germline CDR1 and CDR2 sequences are SNHLY and FYNNEI. The CDR3 runs 17 residues. CDR3 sequence: CASRARTRATGSYEQYF. The DNA for the CDR3 is TGTGCCAGCAGAGCGAGGACAAGGGCCACGGGCTCCTACGAGCAGTACTTC. The full variable domain, its missing parts supplied by reference TRBV2 and TRBJ2-7, is EPEVTQTPSHQVTQMGQEVILRCVPISNHLYFYWYRQILGQKVEFLVSFYNNEISEKSEIFDDQFSVERPDGSNFTLKIRSTKLEDSAMYFCASRARTRATGSYEQYFGPGTRLTVT.

This chain connects TRBV2 to TRBJ2-3; 8 bases are a match to TRBD2. Germline V gene lookup returns CDR1 SNHLY and CDR2 FYNNEI. The CDR3 spans 15 residues. Unmatched junction bases numbered 7, after V lost 4 bases and J lost 4 bases. The chain's CDR3 is CASSGPRTSSDTQYF. The CDR3 coding sequence is TGTGCCAGCAGTGGACCCAGGACTAGCTCAGATACGCAGTATTTT. Combining the CDR3 with reference TRBV2 and TRBJ2-3 gives the whole variable domain EPEVTQTPSHQVTQMGQEVILRCVPISNHLYFYWYRQILGQKVEFLVSFYNNEISEKSEIFDDQFSVERPDGSNFTLKIRSTKLEDSAMYFCASSGPRTSSDTQYFGPGTRLTVL.

The CDR3 nucleotides read TGCGCCAGCAAACGGGGATACGAGCAGTACTTC. Translation gives CASKRGYEQYF. V usage is TRBV5-1 and J usage is TRBJ2-7, with TRBD2 as a possible D gene (5 bases). Trimming took 6 bases from V and 4 from J, leaving 8 bases between them. The length of the CDR3 is 11 residues. Germline V gene sequence: CDR1 SGHRS, CDR2 YFSETQ.

V and J are TRBV27 and TRBJ1-2, with TRBD1 matching over 10 bases. The V gene's germline CDR1 is MNHEY and CDR2 SMNVEV (reference sequence). The CDR3 covers 15 residues. The ends lost 5 bases at V and 8 bases at J; junction bases unmatched: 11. The CDR3 loop is CASSARQGASIGYTF. The CDR3 DNA follows: TGTGCCAGCAGTGCCAGACAGGGGGCCTCTATAGGCTACACCTTC.

The gene calls are TRBV5-4 and TRBJ1-6; 7 bases map to TRBD1. From germline, CDR1 is SGHNT and CDR2 YYREEE (reference sequence). Trimming cost V 3 bases and J 6 bases; bases outside gene matches: 9. The CDR3 runs 16 residues. This CDR3 is CASSSLTGSRNSPLHF. The CDR3 DNA reads TGTGCCAGCAGCTCACTGACAGGGAGCCGTAATTCACCCCTCCACTTT.